The T cell receptor (beta chain) described here comes from a study of shared clonotypes between healthy human individuals. The repertoire was sequenced with immunoSEQ multiplex PCR; TCRdb's copy has only in-frame clones and lacks some. The sample includes about 600,000 clones, around three quarters of them seen just once. The ends were cut back, 3 bases at V and 3 bases at J, with 11 bases in the middle. CDR1 and CDR2 (germline): GTSNPN, SVGIG (reference sequence). The CDR3 is 13 residues long. Study-wide results and limits: The low donor count limited represented genetic and exposure-history diversity.

This clone was recorded many times. Its antigen is unknown. Other nucleotide sequences from this sample produce the same CDR3. The TCR comes from a woman in her forties in good health. Some clones in this sample may be carry-over from other donors' samples. V gene TRBV30 combines with J gene TRBJ1-1, with a weak D call TRBD1 (5 bases). The sequenced material came from PBMCs. CDR3 region: CAWSGRAYTEAFF. The CDR3 DNA reads as TGTGCCTGGAGCGGCAGGGCCTACACTGAAGCTTTCTTT.